This entry concerns a single T cell receptor (beta chain). Its antigen is unidentified. Broader study findings: Tumor memory CD4+ T cell TCR gene usage clustered with blood and lymph node memory CD4+ cells and lymph node naive CD4+ cells. Tumor Treg TCRs overlapped most with tumor naive CD4+ cells.

CDR3 length: 14 amino acids. With 5 bases clipped from V and 3 bases from J, the junction kept 5 bases outside the gene matches. Germline assignment: CDR1 SGHTA and CDR2 FQGTGA. After constant-region reverse-primer amplification, full-length variable regions underwent semi-nested PCR with Nested Universal Primer A. TCRdb processed the 5' RACE reads anew with MiXCR; each CDR3 protein has one entry. The profile shows roughly 45,000 distinct CDR3 sequences, roughly a fifth of them singletons. Cells sorted as Tregs were CD4+, CD25+ and CD127-/low. This rearrangement joins TRBV7-3 to TRBJ1-1; 8 bases align to TRBD1. The sequenced sample was Tregs sorted from blood. The sequence came from a female donor with breast cancer. This chain's CDR3 is CASSPGQAHTEAFF. The CDR3 DNA reads TGTGCCAGCAGCCCGGGACAGGCTCACACTGAAGCTTTCTTT.